This entry is about one T cell receptor (beta chain). This CDR3 is 14 amino acids long. With 3 bases clipped from V and 1 base from J, the junction kept 2 bases outside the gene matches. Germline V gene sequence: CDR1 SEHNR, CDR2 FQNEAQ (reference sequence). The data belong to a study of T cells in tuberculosis. Tuberculin skin test and IGRA determined adolescents' latent tuberculosis status at entry. Sequenced by immunoSEQ multiplex PCR; TCRdb stores in-frame clones only, minus some. The sample shows 45,000 or so clones, about 95% of them seen only once. Sequencing used PBMCs. The rearrangement joins TRBV7-9 to TRBJ1-1, with 7 bases lining up with TRBD1. The receptor was derived from a donor between 10 and 35 years old with latent tuberculosis or without tuberculosis infection. As DNA, the CDR3 is TGTGCCAGCAGCTTTGGGGACAGGAACACTGAAGCTTTCTTT. Amino acids: CASSFGDRNTEAFF.